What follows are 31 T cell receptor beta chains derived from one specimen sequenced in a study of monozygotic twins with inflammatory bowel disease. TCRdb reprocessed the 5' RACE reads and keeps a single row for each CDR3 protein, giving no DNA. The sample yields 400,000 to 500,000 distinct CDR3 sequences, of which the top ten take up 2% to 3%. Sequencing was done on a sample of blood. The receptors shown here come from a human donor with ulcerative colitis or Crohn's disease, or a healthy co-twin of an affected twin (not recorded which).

CDR3 amino acids: CASSSGGTDTQYF. V is TRBV5-1 and J is TRBJ2-3; as DNA is missing, the TRBD1 call by TCRdb cannot be tested. Germline V gene lookup returns CDR1 SGHRS and CDR2 YFSETQ. The CDR3 loop spans 13 amino acids.

CDR3 in amino acids: CASSPLTWAFF. This chain connects TRBV7-9 to TRBJ1-1; TCRdb reports TRBD1, a call that lacks DNA to check it against. CDR3 length equals 11 residues. The V gene's germline CDR1 is SEHNR and CDR2 FQNEAQ (reference sequence).

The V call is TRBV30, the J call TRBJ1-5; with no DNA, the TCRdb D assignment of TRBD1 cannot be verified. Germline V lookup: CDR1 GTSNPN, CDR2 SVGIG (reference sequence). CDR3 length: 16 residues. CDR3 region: CAWSQATGISNQPQHF.

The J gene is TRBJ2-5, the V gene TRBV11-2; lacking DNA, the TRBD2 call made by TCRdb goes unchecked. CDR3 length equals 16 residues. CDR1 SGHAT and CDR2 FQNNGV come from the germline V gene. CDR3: CASSPGTSGSRETQYF.

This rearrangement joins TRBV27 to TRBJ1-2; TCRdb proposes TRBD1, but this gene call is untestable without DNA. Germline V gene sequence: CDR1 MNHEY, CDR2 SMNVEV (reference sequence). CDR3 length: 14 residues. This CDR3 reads CASKGYSAGYGYTF.

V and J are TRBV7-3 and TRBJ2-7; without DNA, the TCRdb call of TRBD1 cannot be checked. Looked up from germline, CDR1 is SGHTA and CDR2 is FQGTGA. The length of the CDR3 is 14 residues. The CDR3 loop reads CASSLQGQGGEQYF. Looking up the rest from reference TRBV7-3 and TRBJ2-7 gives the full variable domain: GAGVSQTPSNKVTEKGKYVELRCDPISGHTALYWYRQSLGQGPEFLIYFQGTGAADDSGLPNDRFFAVRPEGSVSTLKIQRTERGDSAVYLCASSLQGQGGEQYFGPGTRLTVT.

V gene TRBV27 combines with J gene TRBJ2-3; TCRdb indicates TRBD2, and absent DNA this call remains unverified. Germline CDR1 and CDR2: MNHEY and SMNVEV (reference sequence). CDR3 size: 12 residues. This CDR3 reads CASSPGTATQYF.

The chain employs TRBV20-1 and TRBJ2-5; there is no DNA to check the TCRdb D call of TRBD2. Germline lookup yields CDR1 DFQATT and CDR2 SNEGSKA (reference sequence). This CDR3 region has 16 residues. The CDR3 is CSARRGLAALQETQYF.

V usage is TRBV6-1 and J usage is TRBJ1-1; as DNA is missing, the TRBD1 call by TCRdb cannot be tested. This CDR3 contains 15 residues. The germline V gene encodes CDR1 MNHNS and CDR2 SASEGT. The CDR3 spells CASSDVDRADTEAFF.

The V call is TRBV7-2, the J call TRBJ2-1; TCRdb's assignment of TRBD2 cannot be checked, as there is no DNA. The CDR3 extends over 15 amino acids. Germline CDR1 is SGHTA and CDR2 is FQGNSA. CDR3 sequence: CASSLGPAGVNEQFF. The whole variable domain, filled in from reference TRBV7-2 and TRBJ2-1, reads GAGVSQSPSNKVTEKGKDVELRCDPISGHTALYWYRQSLGQGLEFLIYFQGNSAPDKSGLPSDRFSAERTGGSVSTLTIQRTQQEDSAVYLCASSLGPAGVNEQFFGPGTRLTVL.

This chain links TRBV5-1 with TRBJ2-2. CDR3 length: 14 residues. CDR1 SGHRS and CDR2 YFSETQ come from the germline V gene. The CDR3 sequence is CASSLNYNTGELFF.

This chain's CDR3 is CATSDRGGTYNEQFF. The chain has TRBV24-1 and TRBJ2-1; TCRdb's D gene call, TRBD1, goes unchecked for lack of DNA. This CDR3 comprises 15 residues. Germline V gene lookup returns CDR1 KGHDR and CDR2 SFDVKD.

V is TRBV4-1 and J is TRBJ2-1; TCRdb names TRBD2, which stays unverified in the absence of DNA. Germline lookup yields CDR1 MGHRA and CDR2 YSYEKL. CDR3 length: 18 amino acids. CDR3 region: CASSQSGGSGRIYNEQFF.

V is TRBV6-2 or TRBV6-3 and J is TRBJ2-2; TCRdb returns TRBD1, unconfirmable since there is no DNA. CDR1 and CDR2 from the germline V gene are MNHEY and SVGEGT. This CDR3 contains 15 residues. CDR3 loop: CASTPRGPNTGELFF.

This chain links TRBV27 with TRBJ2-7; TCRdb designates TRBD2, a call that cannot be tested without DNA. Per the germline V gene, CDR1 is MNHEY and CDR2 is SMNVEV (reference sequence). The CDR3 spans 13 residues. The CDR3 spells CASSFTSTSEQYF.

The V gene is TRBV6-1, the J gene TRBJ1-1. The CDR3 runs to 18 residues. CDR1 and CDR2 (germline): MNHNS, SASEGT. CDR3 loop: CASSKLTPPAVVGTEAFF.

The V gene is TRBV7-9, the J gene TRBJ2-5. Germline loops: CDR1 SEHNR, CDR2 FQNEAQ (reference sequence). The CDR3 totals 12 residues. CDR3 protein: CASSSSGETQYF.

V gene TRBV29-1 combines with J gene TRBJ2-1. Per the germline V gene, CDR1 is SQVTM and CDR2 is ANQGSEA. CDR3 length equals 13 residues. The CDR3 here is CSVGTGVSNEQFF.

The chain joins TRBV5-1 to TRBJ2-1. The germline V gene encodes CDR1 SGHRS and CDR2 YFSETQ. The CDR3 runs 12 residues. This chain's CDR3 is CASSLVLNEQFF.

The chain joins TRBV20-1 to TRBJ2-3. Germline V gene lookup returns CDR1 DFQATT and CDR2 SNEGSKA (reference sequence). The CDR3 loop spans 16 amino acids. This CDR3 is CSARDPSGVSTDTQYF.

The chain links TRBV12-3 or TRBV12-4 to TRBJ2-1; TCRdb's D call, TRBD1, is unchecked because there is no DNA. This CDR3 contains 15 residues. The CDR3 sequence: CASSTSGERYNEQFF.

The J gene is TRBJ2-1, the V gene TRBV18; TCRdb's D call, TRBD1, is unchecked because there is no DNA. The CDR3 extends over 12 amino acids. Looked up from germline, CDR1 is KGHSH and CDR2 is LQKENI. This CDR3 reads CASSPGRGEQFF. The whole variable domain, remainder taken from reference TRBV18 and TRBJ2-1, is NAGVMQNPRHLVRRRGQEARLRCSPMKGHSHVYWYRQLPEEGLKFMVYLQKENIIDESGMPKERFSAEFPKEGPSILRIQQVVRGDSAAYFCASSPGRGEQFFGPGTRLTVL.

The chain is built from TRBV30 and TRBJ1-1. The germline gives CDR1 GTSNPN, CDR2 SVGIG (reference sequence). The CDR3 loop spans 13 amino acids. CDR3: CAWSVKVNTEAFF. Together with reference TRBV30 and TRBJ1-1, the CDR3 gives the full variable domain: SQTIHQWPATLVQPVGSPLSLECTVEGTSNPNLYWYRQAAGRGLQLLFYSVGIGQISSEVPQNLSASRPQDRQFILSSKKLLLSDSGFYLCAWSVKVNTEAFFGQGTRLTVV.

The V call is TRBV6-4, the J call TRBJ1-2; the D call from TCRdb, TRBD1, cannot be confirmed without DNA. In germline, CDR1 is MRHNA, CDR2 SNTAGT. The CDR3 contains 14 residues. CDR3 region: CASSDGRGVYGYTF.

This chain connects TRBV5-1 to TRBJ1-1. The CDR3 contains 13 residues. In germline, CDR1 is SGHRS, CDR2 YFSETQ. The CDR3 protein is CASSLLSNTEAFF.

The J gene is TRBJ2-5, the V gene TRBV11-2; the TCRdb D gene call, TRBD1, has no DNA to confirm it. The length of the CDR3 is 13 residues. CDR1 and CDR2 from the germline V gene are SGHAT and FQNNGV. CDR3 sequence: CASSLEGQGTQYF.

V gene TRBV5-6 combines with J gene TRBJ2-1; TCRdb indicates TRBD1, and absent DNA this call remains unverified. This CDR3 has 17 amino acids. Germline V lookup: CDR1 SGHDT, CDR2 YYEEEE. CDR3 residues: CASSPPPPRSSYNEQFF.

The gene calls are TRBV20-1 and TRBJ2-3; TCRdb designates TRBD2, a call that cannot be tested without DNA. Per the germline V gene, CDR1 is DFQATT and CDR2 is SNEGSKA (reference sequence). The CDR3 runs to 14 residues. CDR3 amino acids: CSARSGSRTDTQYF.

CDR3 residues: CASSSGRGAGELFF. The genes are TRBV27 and TRBJ2-2; TCRdb calls TRBD2, which cannot be checked without DNA. This CDR3 has 14 amino acids. CDR1 MNHEY and CDR2 SMNVEV come from the germline V gene (reference sequence).

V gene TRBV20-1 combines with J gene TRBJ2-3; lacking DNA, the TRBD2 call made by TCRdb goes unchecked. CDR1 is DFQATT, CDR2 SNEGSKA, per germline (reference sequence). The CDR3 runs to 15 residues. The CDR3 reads CSASRDSFNTDTQYF.

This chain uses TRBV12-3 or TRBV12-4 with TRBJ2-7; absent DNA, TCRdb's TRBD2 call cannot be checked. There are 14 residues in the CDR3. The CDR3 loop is CASNAGGPSYEQYF.